The 28 T cell receptor beta chains presented below share a single source sample, sequenced in a study of blood T cells in healthy people across ages. For the second PCR, which ran for about 6 to 11 cycles, a sample-barcoded 5' primer and a J-beta primer mix were used. Using its own MiXCR run on the 5' RACE reads, TCRdb lists one record per CDR3 protein. The sample includes around 900,000 distinct CDR3 sequences, just over 50% of them seen just once. Input material: blood. Source of these receptors: a woman aged 60-75 years in good health.

This clonotype has a handful of counts. The chain recombines TRBV5-1 with TRBJ2-3; 13 bases map to TRBD2. The J segment lost 4 bases and the V segment lost 0 bases, leaving 2 bases of the junction unmatched. The CDR3 covers 16 residues. Germline values: CDR1 SGHRS, CDR2 YFSETQ. The CDR3 region has the DNA TGCGCCAGCAGCTTGGTTACTAGCGGGAGGGCAGATACGCAGTATTTT. This codes for CASSLVTSGRADTQYF.

The chain has TRBV6-5 and TRBJ1-2; no reliable D call. Germline V gives CDR1 MNHEY, CDR2 SVGAGI. This CDR3 contains 13 residues. V was cut by 7 bases and J by 3 bases, with 12 bases left in between. The CDR3 DNA reads as TGTGCCAGCACACCGGGGATTTACTATGGCTACACCTTC. Protein: CASTPGIYYGYTF.

The chain combines TRBV11-1 with TRBJ2-7; D unclear. Trimming stripped 2 bases from V and 1 base from J, with 21 bases between. The CDR3 length is 18 residues. The germline CDR1 and CDR2 sequences are SGHAT and FQDESV (reference sequence). As DNA, the CDR3 is TGTGCCAGCAGCTTACGTACGCCGGGCCGGTCGCTTTCCTACGAGCAGTACTTC. Its protein product is CASSLRTPGRSLSYEQYF.

This clonotype was seen a handful of times. This sequence joins TRBV12-3 or TRBV12-4 and TRBJ2-1; 7 bases agree with TRBD1. The CDR3 has 12 residues. With 7 bases clipped from V and 4 bases from J, the junction kept 1 base outside the gene matches. CDR3 protein: CASTQGYNEQFF. Written as DNA, the CDR3 is TGTGCCAGCACACAGGGGTACAATGAGCAGTTCTTC.

CDR3 sequence: CASSQDGGGGNQPQHF. CDR3 nucleotide sequence: TGTGCCAGCAGCCAAGATGGCGGTGGCGGCAATCAGCCCCAGCATTTT. The J gene is TRBJ1-5, the V gene TRBV3-1, with D unclear. This CDR3 region has 16 residues. Germline assignment: CDR1 LGHDT and CDR2 YNNKEL (reference sequence). V was trimmed by 0 bases and J by 2 bases, leaving 11 bases between them.

The chain recombines TRBV6-6 with TRBJ2-7; the match to TRBD2 covers 13 bases. This CDR3 is 15 amino acids long. Germline-derived CDR1 and CDR2 are MNHNY and SVGAGI (reference sequence). J gave up 7 bases and V 6 bases, and 9 bases lay outside the gene matches. The CDR3 bases are TGTGCCAGCAGCAGGACTAGCGGGAGAAGCGGTGAGCAGTACTTC. Amino acids: CASSRTSGRSGEQYF.

This clonotype was recorded a few times. The J gene is TRBJ2-7, the V gene TRBV7-2; 7 nucleotides align to TRBD2. The germline V gene encodes CDR1 SGHTA and CDR2 FQGNSA. Germline trimming cut 7 bases from V and 5 bases from J; bases unmatched to any gene: 11. The CDR3 covers 14 residues. The CDR3 DNA reads as TGTGCCAGCACCTGGGGAGGGAGCACCGACGAGCAGTACTTC. Protein: CASTWGGSTDEQYF.

V is TRBV4-3 and J is TRBJ1-2; D is perhaps TRBD1 (5 bases). The germline gives CDR1 LGHNA, CDR2 YSLEER. Trimming shortened V by 0 bases and J by 8 bases, and 10 bases separated the two germline ends. This CDR3 has 13 amino acids. This CDR3 reads CASSQDGGRGYTF. In DNA, the CDR3 is TGCGCCAGCAGCCAAGATGGGGGACGCGGCTACACCTTC.

The rearrangement uses TRBV4-1 and TRBJ2-2; D may correspond to TRBD1 or TRBD2 (6 bases each). CDR1 and CDR2 (germline): MGHRA, YSYEKL. The CDR3 covers 14 residues. Deletions cut 2 bases from V and 6 bases from J, with 10 bases between. CDR3 amino acids: CASSQRGVSGELFF. The CDR3 DNA is TGCGCCAGCAGCCAAAGGGGGGTCTCCGGGGAGCTGTTTTTT.

Only a few counts were recorded for this clonotype. The chain has TRBV6-2 or TRBV6-3 and TRBJ2-5; 7 bases are a match to TRBD1. The DNA matches TRBJ2-7 better at its end, which makes the J call doubtful. The germline gives CDR1 MNHEY, CDR2 SVGEGT. The CDR3 has 21 residues. The CDR3 DNA follows: TGTGCCAGCAGTTACTCGAGGGCGAATAGAATGACAGGGAAACTTTTCTACGAGCAGTACTTC. Translation: CASSYSRANRMTGKLFYEQYF.

The chain employs TRBV9 and TRBJ2-3, with 10 bases fitting TRBD1. The germline CDR1 and CDR2 sequences are SGDLS and YYNGEE. Losses at the gene ends were 7 bases for V and 1 base for J; bases not matched to a gene: 12. The CDR3 has 17 residues. The CDR3 sequence: CASGGGTGEIGTDTQYF. The CDR3 region has the DNA TGTGCCAGCGGCGGGGGGACAGGGGAAATTGGCACAGATACGCAGTATTTT. Together with reference TRBV9 and TRBJ2-3, the CDR3 gives the full variable domain: DSGVTQTPKHLITATGQRVTLRCSPRSGDLSVYWYQQSLDQGLQFLIQYYNGEERAKGNILERFSAQQFPDLHSELNLSSLELGDSALYFCASGGGTGEIGTDTQYFGPGTRLTVL.

The chain is built from TRBV29-1 and TRBJ1-2; D is perhaps TRBD1 (5 bases). Trimming pared 4 bases from V and 7 bases from J, leaving 13 bases between. The germline gives CDR1 SQVTM, CDR2 ANQGSEA. The CDR3 has 12 residues. CDR3 amino acids: CSVVAVRVGYTF. The CDR3 bases are TGCAGCGTTGTGGCCGTCAGGGTTGGCTACACCTTC.

The count of this clonotype is one. V usage is TRBV3-1 and J usage is TRBJ1-1, with 8 bases aligning to TRBD1. The germline CDR1 and CDR2 sequences are LGHDT and YNNKEL (reference sequence). This CDR3 is 14 amino acids long. The V segment lost 1 base and the J segment 8 bases; nucleotides outside the gene matches: 6. The DNA of the CDR3 is TGTGCCAGCAGCCAAGCGACGGGACAGGCGGAAGCTTTCTTT. This encodes CASSQATGQAEAFF.

The genes are TRBV7-2 and TRBJ2-3; 9 bases are a match to TRBD2. The CDR3 spans 19 residues. Trimming took 5 bases from V and 2 from J; bases not matched to a gene: 17. The germline CDR1 and CDR2 sequences are SGHTA and FQGNSA. CDR3: CASSRESSGTATHTDTQYF. DNA for the CDR3: TGTGCCAGCAGCCGAGAATCTAGCGGGACTGCGACACACACAGATACGCAGTATTTT.

The J gene is TRBJ1-6, the V gene TRBV4-2; maybe TRBD1 (5 bases). The germline V gene has CDR1 LGHNA and CDR2 YNFKEQ. V was shortened by 1 base and J by 7 bases, with 8 bases between the two germline ends. The CDR3 spans 14 residues. The CDR3, as DNA: TGTGCCAGCAGCCAAGTACAGGAGAATTCACCCCTCCACTTT. As protein: CASSQVQENSPLHF.

The V call is TRBV3-1, the J call TRBJ1-2; D might be TRBD1 (6 bases). V lost 2 bases, J lost 8 bases, and 18 bases lay in between. The CDR3 covers 15 residues. Per germline, CDR1 LGHDT and CDR2 YNNKEL (reference sequence). The CDR3 coding sequence is TGTGCCAGCAGCCAACCTAACACAGGGTTTGGGGGCTACACCTTC. Its protein is CASSQPNTGFGGYTF.

This clonotype was observed a handful of times. The rearrangement links TRBV2 to TRBJ1-1; 7 bases align to TRBD1. Germline V gene lookup returns CDR1 SNHLY and CDR2 FYNNEI. J gave up 6 bases and V 6 bases, and 10 bases lay outside the gene matches. The CDR3 sequence is 14 residues long. The CDR3 bases are TGTGCCAGCAGAGCCCCGGAGGGGGCATCTGAAGCTTTCTTT. The encoded protein is CASRAPEGASEAFF. Full variable domain (rest looked up from reference TRBV2 and TRBJ1-1): EPEVTQTPSHQVTQMGQEVILRCVPISNHLYFYWYRQILGQKVEFLVSFYNNEISEKSEIFDDQFSVERPDGSNFTLKIRSTKLEDSAMYFCASRAPEGASEAFFGQGTRLTVV.

The chain recombines TRBV4-3 with TRBJ2-5; 8 bases map to TRBD2. Germline V CDR1 and CDR2: LGHNA, YSLEER. V trimming: 4 bases; J trimming: 5 bases; junction bases outside the gene matches: 6. The CDR3 is 14 amino acids. CDR3 in amino acids: CASSPQRGTETQYF. CDR3 bases: TGCGCCAGCAGCCCTCAGCGGGGGACTGAGACCCAGTACTTC.

The CDR3, as DNA: TGTGCCAGCAGCTTAGTCTACCGAGGGGATACGCAGTATTTT. As protein: CASSLVYRGDTQYF. J is TRBJ2-3 and V is TRBV7-2, with a weak D call TRBD2 (5 bases). This CDR3 spans 14 amino acids. CDR1 SGHTA and CDR2 FQGNSA come from the germline V gene. Trimming left V 1 base short and J 6 bases short, with 11 bases between.

The chain uses TRBV28 and TRBJ1-1, with TRBD1 as a possible D gene (6 bases). Trimming shortened V by 6 bases and J by 13 bases, and 18 bases separated the two germline ends. CDR1 and CDR2 (germline): MDHEN, SYDVKM. CDR3 size: 12 residues. CDR3 coding DNA: TGTGCCAGCAGCTGGGACACCCGAGGGGGTTTCTTT. Its protein product is CASSWDTRGGFF.

This clonotype was observed a handful of times. The V call is TRBV29-1, the J call TRBJ1-4; D ambiguous. Trimming pared 5 bases from V and 8 bases from J, leaving 15 bases between. This CDR3 is 13 amino acids long. CDR1 is SQVTM and CDR2 is ANQGSEA in the germline V gene. The CDR3 nucleotides are TGCAGCGTTCTCGCGACAACCCGCGAAAAACTGTTTTTT. The encoded protein is CSVLATTREKLFF. Filled out from reference TRBV29-1 and TRBJ1-4, the complete variable domain reads SAVISQKPSRDICQRGTSLTIQCQVDSQVTMMFWYRQQPGQSLTLIATANQGSEATYESGFVIDKFPISRPNLTFSTLTVSNMSPEDSSIYLCSVLATTREKLFFGSGTQLSVL.

In regard to this clonotype: At one of its ends the junction is not consistent with the germline gene, which may arise from a read error. This chain joins TRBV10-3 and TRBJ2-7; D uncertain. The CDR3 consists of 15 residues. Germline V lookup: CDR1 ENHRY, CDR2 SYGVKD. CDR3 coding DNA: TGTGCCATTAGTGAGGAGACACGCCGCCAAGAGACCCTGTACTTC. Amino acid sequence: CAISEETRRQETLYF.

The CDR3 sequence: CASKASSGADEQFF. The CDR3 DNA reads as TGTGCCAGCAAGGCGTCTAGCGGTGCCGATGAGCAGTTCTTC. This rearrangement joins TRBV6-4 to TRBJ2-1, with TRBD2 matching over 7 bases. CDR1 is MRHNA, CDR2 SNTAGT, per germline. The length of the CDR3 is 14 residues. The junction had 11 bases not matched to a gene; V was cut back by 7 bases and J by 8 bases.

The chain joins TRBV7-2 to TRBJ1-1; maybe TRBD1 (5 bases). Trimming removed 2 bases from V and 8 bases from J, with 12 bases in between. CDR1 is SGHTA, CDR2 FQGNSA, per germline. This CDR3 spans 13 amino acids. CDR3 sequence reads: CASSLRWGREAFF. The CDR3 DNA sequence: TGTGCCAGCAGCTTACGGTGGGGGAGAGAAGCTTTCTTT.

The chain combines TRBV12-3 or TRBV12-4 with TRBJ2-6; 7 bases are shared with TRBD2. The length of the CDR3 is 15 residues. V shed 5 bases and J 3 bases; nucleotides not matched to a gene: 4. This chain's CDR3 is CASSGLESGANVLTF. Written as DNA, the CDR3 is TGTGCCAGCAGTGGACTAGAAAGTGGGGCCAACGTCCTGACTTTC.

DNA for the CDR3: TGTGCCAGCACCCCTCCTGGGAGGAATGAGCAGTTCTTC. Residues: CASTPPGRNEQFF. V gene TRBV6-5 combines with J gene TRBJ2-1; weak D call: TRBD2 (6 bases). CDR1 MNHEY and CDR2 SVGAGI come from the germline V gene. The CDR3 loop spans 13 amino acids. V lost 7 bases, J lost 7 bases, and 14 bases lay in between.

The chain combines TRBV6-5 with TRBJ2-1, with D possibly matching TRBD1 (5 bases). The J call is in doubt because the DNA end fits TRBJ2-7 better. This CDR3 region has 15 residues. From germline, CDR1 is MNHEY and CDR2 SVGAGI. CDR3 DNA sequence: TGTGCCAGCAGCCAGGGCACAGACTCCTACAATGAGCAGTACTTC. It translates to CASSQGTDSYNEQYF.

V gene TRBV12-3 or TRBV12-4 combines with J gene TRBJ2-2; D remains ambiguous. V was shortened by 1 base and J by 0 bases, with 6 bases between the two germline ends. The CDR3 spans 15 residues. CDR3 nucleotides: TGTGCCAGCAGTTTAGGGGCCCCGAACACCGGGGAGCTGTTTTTT. Protein product: CASSLGAPNTGELFF.